The clone carrying this TCR beta chain was counted at least ten times. From the RT-PCR reads, TCRdb called clonotypes with MiXCR, one entry per CDR3 protein. The table lists 70,000 to 95,000 distinct CDR3 sequences, about 5% of them singletons. The data originate from a study of patients and donors after allogeneic stem cell transplantation. This TCR was recovered from a human donor who was either an allogeneic HSCT recipient or a stem cell or donor lymphocyte infusion donor (not recorded which). It is not recorded whose cells these are; they may come from a transplant donor. The sequencing sample was made of blood, either unsorted or a sorted T cell fraction (not recorded which).

This CDR3 is CASHNSGRSTDTQYF. The DNA of the CDR3 is TGTGCCAGCCACAATAGCGGGAGGAGCACAGATACGCAGTATTTT. This sequence joins TRBV6-1 and TRBJ2-3; 10 positions agree with TRBD2. The trim removed 8 bases at V and 0 bases at J, leaving 5 bases unmatched. CDR1 and CDR2 from the germline V gene are MNHNS and SASEGT. This CDR3 spans 15 amino acids.